These T cell receptor beta chains were read from a single sample in a study of cytomegalovirus exposure and HLA in healthy donors. Measured with immunoSEQ multiplex PCR; TCRdb has only the in-frame clones, and not every one. This table has roughly 180,000 clones, about four fifths appearing once. What was sequenced was PBMCs. The receptor set was obtained from a man under 40 in good health and CMV-seropositive. CDR3s include the opening cysteine and the closing phenylalanine or tryptophan. D genes are given only for firm matches. A row's size may be missing; if present it is once, few, many or a size class.

>TRBJ2-3|TRBV11-3|TRBD2|NA
CASSSGGPHSTQYF
TGTGCCAGCAGTAGCGGGGGGCCCCATAGTACGCAGTATTTT
>TRBJ2-1|TRBV7-3|NA|NA
CASSSPGGRSSYNEQFF
TGTGCCAGCAGCTCGCCCGGGGGACGGAGCTCCTACAATGAGCAGTTCTTC
>TRBJ1-4|TRBV10-2|TRBD1|NA
CASSERGLGEKLFF
TGCGCCAGCAGTGAGAGGGGGCTCGGCGAAAAACTGTTTTTT
>TRBJ2-1|TRBV5-4|TRBD2|NA
CASSTTSGSGNEQFF
TGTGCCAGCAGCACGACTAGCGGGAGTGGCAATGAGCAGTTCTTC
>TRBJ2-7|TRBV7-9|TRBD2|NA
CASSRGGLTYEQYF
TGTGCCAGCAGCCGGGGGGGACTAACCTACGAGCAGTACTTC
>TRBJ1-2|TRBV5-4|TRBD1|NA
CASSSDRVNYGYTF
TGTGCCAGCAGCTCTGACAGGGTGAACTATGGCTACACCTTC
>TRBJ2-7|TRBV6-5|TRBD1|NA
CASSYDRAPYEQYF
TGTGCCAGCAGTTACGACAGGGCGCCCTACGAGCAGTACTTC
>TRBJ2-5|TRBV25-1|NA|NA
CASSETQRTGTQYF
TGTGCCAGCAGTGAAACCCAGCGGACTGGGACCCAGTACTTC
>TRBJ1-1|TRBV27|NA|few
CASAPWRENTEAFF
TGTGCCAGCGCCCCCTGGCGGGAGAACACTGAAGCTTTCTTT
>TRBJ2-3|TRBV7-2|TRBD2|NA
CASSTWASGSVTQYF
TGTGCCAGCAGCACCTGGGCTAGCGGGAGTGTTACGCAGTATTTT
>TRBJ2-5|TRBV28|NA|NA
CASSLGRQETQYF
TGTGCCAGCAGTTTGGGGCGGCAAGAGACCCAGTACTTC
>TRBJ1-5|TRBV12-5|NA|NA
CASGLVRDGQPQHF
TGTGCTAGTGGTTTGGTACGGGATGGGCAGCCCCAGCATTTT
>TRBJ2-7|TRBV5-4|TRBD1|NA
CASSTQPGQGVDEQYF
TGTGCCAGCAGCACGCAACCGGGACAGGGGGTTGACGAGCAGTACTTC
>TRBJ2-1|TRBV27|TRBD1|NA
CASSLGAWDSLGEQFF
TGTGCCAGCAGTTTAGGGGCCTGGGACAGTTTAGGTGAGCAGTTCTTC
>TRBJ2-7|TRBV29-1|NA|NA
CSAPTPYEQYF
TGCAGCGCCCCTACCCCCTACGAGCAGTACTTC